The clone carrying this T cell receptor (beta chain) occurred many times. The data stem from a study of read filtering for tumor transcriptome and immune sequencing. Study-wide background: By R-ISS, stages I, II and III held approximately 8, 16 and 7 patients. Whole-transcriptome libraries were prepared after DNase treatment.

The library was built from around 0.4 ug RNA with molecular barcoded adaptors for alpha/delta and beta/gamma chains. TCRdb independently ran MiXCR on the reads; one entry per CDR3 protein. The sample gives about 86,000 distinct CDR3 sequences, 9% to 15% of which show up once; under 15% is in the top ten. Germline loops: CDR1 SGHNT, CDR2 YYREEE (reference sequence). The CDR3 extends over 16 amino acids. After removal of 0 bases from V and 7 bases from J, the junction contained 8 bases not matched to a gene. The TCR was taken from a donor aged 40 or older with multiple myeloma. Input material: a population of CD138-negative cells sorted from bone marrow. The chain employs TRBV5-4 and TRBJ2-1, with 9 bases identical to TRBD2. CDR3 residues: CASSLAKGSGSNEQFF. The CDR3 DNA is TGTGCCAGCAGCTTGGCCAAGGGTAGCGGGAGTAATGAGCAGTTCTTC.